Following are 10 T cell receptor beta chains from one sample sequenced in a study of T cell responses to AZD1222 COVID-19 vaccine. The table came from immunoSEQ multiplex PCR; TCRdb's copy has only in-frame clones and leaves some out. The sample has about 120,000 clones, more than 85% seen once; the top ten hold 2% to 3%. The material sequenced was peripheral blood, taken on day 0 of AZD1222 vaccination. These receptors were collected from an adult in good health.

The chain links TRBV30 to TRBJ1-2; TRBD1 might be the D (6 bases). V was cut by 2 bases and J by 4 bases, with 14 bases left in between. Germline loops: CDR1 GTSNPN, CDR2 SVGIG (reference sequence). The CDR3 consists of 14 residues. The CDR3 region is CAWSRQEGSYGYTF. CDR3 sequence (DNA): TGTGCCTGGAGTAGACAGGAAGGAAGCTATGGCTACACCTTC.

V is TRBV2 and J is TRBJ1-6; D not resolved. Germline CDR1 and CDR2: SNHLY and FYNNEI. Trimming removed 5 bases from V and 7 bases from J, with 18 bases in between. CDR3 size: 16 residues. The CDR3 reads CASSPPAGRYNSPLHF. DNA for the CDR3: TGTGCCAGCAGTCCCCCGGCGGGCCGGTACAATTCACCCCTCCACTTT.

The rearrangement joins TRBV21-1 to TRBJ1-6; the table names TRBD1, a call not compared with the DNA. TRBV21-1 is a documented pseudogene. The CDR3 spans 16 residues. CDR3 coding DNA: TGTGCCAGCAGCAAAGCACGGACAGAGTATAATTCACCCCTCCACTTT. Its protein product is CASSKARTEYNSPLHF.

This clone was counted only a few times. This rearrangement joins TRBV30 to TRBJ1-4; possible D gene TRBD1, 5 bases. V lost 0 bases to trimming and J lost 5 bases, with 13 bases between them. The CDR3 is made up of 15 amino acids. Per germline, CDR1 GTSNPN and CDR2 SVGIG (reference sequence). The CDR3 protein is CAWSVNQQVNEKLFF. As DNA, the CDR3 is TGTGCCTGGAGTGTTAATCAACAGGTGAATGAAAAACTGTTTTTT. The full variable domain, its missing parts supplied by reference TRBV30 and TRBJ1-4, is SQTIHQWPATLVQPVGSPLSLECTVEGTSNPNLYWYRQAAGRGLQLLFYSVGIGQISSEVPQNLSASRPQDRQFILSSKKLLLSDSGFYLCAWSVNQQVNEKLFFGSGTQLSVL.

The V call is TRBV28, the J call TRBJ1-6; 8 bases match TRBD1. The CDR3 has 12 residues. The trim removed 6 bases at V and 9 bases at J, leaving 1 base unmatched. In germline, CDR1 is MDHEN, CDR2 SYDVKM. CDR3 sequence reads: CASSRGRSPLHF. The CDR3 DNA sequence: TGTGCCAGCAGCAGGGGGCGTTCACCCCTCCACTTT.

The chain is built from TRBV9 and TRBJ1-1; the match to TRBD1 covers 10 bases. Looked up from germline, CDR1 is SGDLS and CDR2 is YYNGEE. There are 15 residues in the CDR3. Germline trimming cut 0 bases from V and 7 bases from J; bases unmatched to any gene: 6. The CDR3 sequence is CASSVGETGGVEAFF. The CDR3 DNA reads as TGTGCCAGCAGCGTAGGAGAGACAGGGGGCGTTGAAGCTTTCTTT.

This rearrangement joins TRBV19 to TRBJ2-2, with unresolved D. Germline values: CDR1 LNHDA, CDR2 SQIVND (reference sequence). The CDR3 spans 16 residues. V lost 0 bases and J 0 bases, leaving 8 bases between the germline ends. The CDR3 loop reads CASSIDLQPNTGELFF. DNA for the CDR3: TGTGCCAGTAGTATAGATCTTCAGCCGAACACCGGGGAGCTGTTTTTT. The whole variable domain, filled in from reference TRBV19 and TRBJ2-2, reads DGGITQSPKYLFRKEGQNVTLSCEQNLNHDAMYWYRQDPGQGLRLIYYSQIVNDFQKGDIAEGYSVSREKKESFPLTVTSAQKNPTAFYLCASSIDLQPNTGELFFGEGSRLTVL.

A few counts support this clone. The chain is built from TRBV5-6 and TRBJ1-5; perhaps TRBD1 as D (5 bases). Looked up from germline, CDR1 is SGHDT and CDR2 is YYEEEE. This CDR3 contains 15 residues. The ends were cut back, 2 bases at V and 1 base at J, with 10 bases in the middle. Written as DNA, the CDR3 is TGTGCCAGCAGCTTAGCTGGGGGGAGCAATCAGCCCCAGCATTTT. It specifies CASSLAGGSNQPQHF.

Only a few counts were recorded for this clone. This chain joins TRBV4-1 and TRBJ1-3; D call uncertain. V lost 2 bases, J lost 0 bases, and 8 bases lay in between. This CDR3 contains 15 residues. Looked up from germline, CDR1 is MGHRA and CDR2 is YSYEKL. The CDR3 sequence is CASSQRIDSGNTIYF. As DNA, the CDR3 is TGCGCCAGCAGCCAAAGGATAGACTCTGGAAACACCATATATTTT.

The J gene is TRBJ1-6, the V gene TRBV11-2; the D gene is possibly TRBD1 (5 bases). This CDR3 has 15 residues. V shed 1 base and J shed 9 bases, with 13 bases lying between them. Germline V CDR1 and CDR2: SGHAT, FQNNGV. The CDR3, as DNA: TGTGCCAGCAGCTTAGTAGGGCAGGGCCCTTCACCCCTCCACTTT. It encodes CASSLVGQGPSPLHF. The whole variable domain, filled in from reference TRBV11-2 and TRBJ1-6, reads EAGVAQSPRYKIIEKRQSVAFWCNPISGHATLYWYQQILGQGPKLLIQFQNNGVVDDSQLPKDRFSAERLKGVDSTLKIQPAKLEDSAVYLCASSLVGQGPSPLHFGNGTRLTVT.